This T cell receptor (beta chain) was captured in a study of blood T cells in healthy people across ages. The V gene lost 4 bases and the J gene lost 6 bases, with 19 bases spanning the gap. The CDR3 totals 15 residues. Per germline, CDR1 MNHEY and CDR2 SVGAGI. A second PCR of 7 to 11 cycles used a sample-barcoded 5' primer and a J-beta primer mix. From the 5' RACE reads, TCRdb called clonotypes with MiXCR, one entry per CDR3 protein. Among 800,000 to 950,000 distinct CDR3 sequences listed, about 29% were seen once. These data also featured in a second study, about T cells of mothers and their children. That source notes: Mother-child pairs who were related displayed a slightly higher overlap than unrelated pairs, a difference that was non-significant.

This sequence originates from a woman aged 40 to 50 in good health. The sequencing sample was made of blood. The V and J genes are TRBV6-5 and TRBJ2-7; a possible D gene is TRBD2 (5 bases). The CDR3 nucleotides are TGTGCCAGCAGTTTACGGTCGGGATGGGAAGGCGAGCAGTACTTC. Protein product: CASSLRSGWEGEQYF.